This T cell receptor (beta chain) stems from a study of T cells in Graves' hyperthyroidism and ophthalmopathy. This clonotype was observed a handful of times. Regions amplified from RNA transcripts were the TCR beta CDR3 regions. A set of HTBI primers served as the primers for a first-round RT-PCR of the TCR CDR3. TCRdb re-called the multiplex PCR reads with MiXCR, one entry per CDR3 protein. The data hold around 600,000 distinct CDR3 sequences, with 12% to 15% observed a single time. The germline gives CDR1 MNHNS, CDR2 SASEGT. This CDR3 is 15 amino acids long. Trimming took 5 bases from V and 5 from J; bases not matched to a gene: 5. Enrolled ophthalmopathy patients presented with a Clinical Activity Score of at least 3, a NOSPECS grade of at least 4, and disease duration under 3 months.

The source of this sequence is a woman between 18 and 30 years old with Graves' ophthalmopathy. The chain employs TRBV6-1 and TRBJ2-3; 12 nucleotides line up with TRBD2. Source material: blood. The CDR3 protein is CASSSPSGREDTQYF. For the CDR3, the DNA is TGTGCCAGCAGTTCTCCTAGCGGGAGGGAAGATACGCAGTATTTT.